The clone carrying this T cell receptor (beta chain) has a single count. Profiling relied on immunoSEQ multiplex PCR, and the TCRdb table lists in-frame clones only, not all of them. The sample includes 60,000 to 90,000 clones, about 95% of them seen just once. These data are taken from a study of technical replicates of blood from a handful of donors. The CDR3 runs 15 residues. V lost 3 bases and J 4 bases, leaving 17 bases between the germline ends. Germline V gene sequence: CDR1 SGHRS, CDR2 YFSETQ. What was sequenced was T cells isolated from PBMCs. This chain links TRBV5-1 with TRBJ2-7; maybe TRBD1 (6 bases). The sequence was obtained from a human donor in good health. The CDR3 spells CASSSTGTISYEQYF. CDR3 sequence (DNA): TGCGCCAGCAGCTCCACCGGGACAATCTCTTACGAGCAGTACTTC.